A selection of T cell receptor beta chains follows, all from one sample in a study of tissue T cells after allogeneic stem cell transplantation. Measured with immunoSEQ multiplex PCR; TCRdb has only the in-frame clones, and not every one. The sample includes 25,000 to 30,000 clones, under 95% of them seen just once. This specimen was blood, taken before transplantation. The source is a male donor at least 60 years old who later had graft-versus-host disease after an allogeneic stem cell transplant. CDR3s include the opening cysteine and the closing phenylalanine or tryptophan. Each record gives: clone size, J gene, V gene, D gene, CDR3 protein, CDR3 DNA. A D gene is named only where the DNA matches it firmly. Clone sizes are given selectively: once, few, many, or a class where the clone is expanded.

clone_size: few; j_call: TRBJ1-1; v_call: TRBV6-2/TRBV6-3; d_call: -; cdr3_aa: CASSYGVDTEAFF; cdr3_nt: TGTGCCAGCAGTTACGGGGTGGACACTGAAGCTTTCTTT
clone_size: -; j_call: TRBJ2-5; v_call: TRBV5-1; d_call: -; cdr3_aa: CASSLVGTETQYF; cdr3_nt: TGCGCCAGCAGCTTGGTTGGGACAGAGACCCAGTACTTC
clone_size: -; j_call: TRBJ2-2; v_call: TRBV19; d_call: TRBD2; cdr3_aa: CASSMWTSASNTGELFF; cdr3_nt: TGTGCCAGTAGTATGTGGACTAGCGCCTCGAACACCGGGGAGCTGTTTTTT
clone_size: -; j_call: TRBJ2-7; v_call: TRBV3-1/TRBV3-2; d_call: TRBD2; cdr3_aa: CASSPTGTRNEQYF; cdr3_nt: TGTGCCAGCAGCCCTACCGGGACTAGAAACGAGCAGTACTTC
clone_size: -; j_call: TRBJ1-2; v_call: TRBV5-6; d_call: -; cdr3_aa: CASSPGVDKAYGYTF; cdr3_nt: TGTGCCAGCAGCCCGGGCGTAGACAAGGCGTATGGCTACACCTTC
clone_size: -; j_call: TRBJ2-4; v_call: TRBV20-1; d_call: -; cdr3_aa: CSASLATGGDIQYF; cdr3_nt: TGCAGTGCTAGTCTCGCGACCGGAGGGGACATTCAGTACTTC
clone_size: -; j_call: TRBJ1-2; v_call: TRBV7-9; d_call: -; cdr3_aa: CASSAVVPGGYTF; cdr3_nt: TGTGCCAGCAGTGCCGTCGTCCCGGGCGGCTACACCTTC
clone_size: -; j_call: TRBJ1-6; v_call: TRBV28; d_call: -; cdr3_aa: CASSQNDGFNSPLHF; cdr3_nt: TGTGCCAGCAGCCAGAACGACGGATTTAATTCACCCCTCCACTTT
clone_size: -; j_call: TRBJ2-3; v_call: TRBV4-3; d_call: -; cdr3_aa: CASSQSQGSTDTQYF; cdr3_nt: TGCGCCAGCAGCCAATCGCAGGGGTCCACAGATACGCAGTATTTT
clone_size: -; j_call: TRBJ1-3; v_call: TRBV3-1/TRBV3-2; d_call: -; cdr3_aa: CASSQKLVSGNTIYF; cdr3_nt: TGTGCCAGCAGCCAAAAGTTGGTCTCTGGAAACACCATATATTTT
clone_size: -; j_call: TRBJ2-5; v_call: TRBV5-1; d_call: TRBD1; cdr3_aa: CASSLSRGSQETQYF; cdr3_nt: TGCGCCAGCAGCTTGTCCAGGGGGTCACAAGAGACCCAGTACTTC
clone_size: -; j_call: TRBJ1-6; v_call: TRBV3-1/TRBV3-2; d_call: TRBD1; cdr3_aa: CASSQPAGTGYSPLHF; cdr3_nt: TGTGCCAGCAGCCAACCGGCCGGGACAGGGTATTCACCCCTCCACTTT
clone_size: -; j_call: TRBJ2-7; v_call: TRBV5-4; d_call: TRBD1; cdr3_aa: CASSLQGQGAWEQYF; cdr3_nt: TGTGCCAGCAGCTTGCAGGGCCAGGGGGCATGGGAGCAGTACTTC
clone_size: -; j_call: TRBJ2-3; v_call: TRBV9; d_call: TRBD1; cdr3_aa: CASSTRDSYTDTQYF; cdr3_nt: TGTGCCAGCAGCACCCGGGACAGTTACACAGATACGCAGTATTTT
clone_size: -; j_call: TRBJ2-5; v_call: TRBV4-3; d_call: -; cdr3_aa: CASSQEVRGETQYF; cdr3_nt: TGCGCCAGCAGCCAAGAGGTCAGGGGAGAGACCCAGTACTTC
clone_size: once; j_call: TRBJ2-7; v_call: TRBV29-1; d_call: -; cdr3_aa: CSVRRGSDEQYF; cdr3_nt: TGCAGCGTTCGGAGGGGCAGCGACGAGCAGTACTTC
clone_size: -; j_call: TRBJ2-2; v_call: TRBV30; d_call: -; cdr3_aa: CAWRGRGLNTGELFF; cdr3_nt: TGTGCCTGGAGAGGCAGGGGACTTAACACCGGGGAGCTGTTTTTT
clone_size: -; j_call: TRBJ2-7; v_call: TRBV5-1; d_call: TRBD1; cdr3_aa: CASGTESYEQYF; cdr3_nt: TGCGCCAGCGGGACAGAGTCCTACGAGCAGTACTTC
clone_size: -; j_call: TRBJ2-3; v_call: TRBV11-3; d_call: TRBD1; cdr3_aa: CASSLDRTGGSDTQYF; cdr3_nt: TGTGCCAGCAGCTTAGATCGGACAGGGGGATCGGATACGCAGTATTTT
clone_size: -; j_call: TRBJ2-2; v_call: TRBV5-4; d_call: -; cdr3_aa: CASSLDRRGGTGELFF; cdr3_nt: TGTGCCAGCAGCTTGGATCGGCGGGGAGGCACCGGGGAGCTGTTTTTT
clone_size: -; j_call: TRBJ1-1; v_call: TRBV3-1/TRBV3-2; d_call: -; cdr3_aa: CASSPASFVGGTEAFF; cdr3_nt: TGTGCCAGCAGCCCCGCCTCTTTCGTGGGGGGCACTGAAGCTTTCTTT
clone_size: -; j_call: TRBJ1-4; v_call: TRBV27; d_call: TRBD1; cdr3_aa: CASALQGAGEKLFF; cdr3_nt: TGTGCCAGCGCCCTACAGGGGGCAGGTGAAAAACTGTTTTTT
clone_size: -; j_call: TRBJ1-1; v_call: TRBV10-3; d_call: -; cdr3_aa: CAISEWGAGNTEAFF; cdr3_nt: TGTGCCATCAGTGAATGGGGGGCGGGGAACACTGAAGCTTTCTTT
clone_size: -; j_call: TRBJ2-3; v_call: TRBV5-1; d_call: -; cdr3_aa: CASSSTSNGDTQYF; cdr3_nt: TGCGCCAGCAGCTCGACCTCGAACGGGGATACGCAGTATTTT
clone_size: -; j_call: TRBJ2-1; v_call: TRBV28; d_call: TRBD1; cdr3_aa: CASSETGISSSSYNEQFF; cdr3_nt: TGTGCCAGCAGTGAGACAGGGATTAGTTCAAGCTCCTACAATGAGCAGTTCTTC
clone_size: -; j_call: TRBJ2-5; v_call: TRBV3-1/TRBV3-2; d_call: TRBD2; cdr3_aa: CASSPGLAGGRKTQYF; cdr3_nt: TGTGCCAGCAGCCCGGGACTAGCGGGAGGTAGAAAGACCCAGTACTTC
clone_size: once; j_call: TRBJ2-3; v_call: TRBV19; d_call: -; cdr3_aa: CASSIAGRGPVADTQYF; cdr3_nt: TGTGCCAGTAGTATTGCTGGCAGGGGACCGGTTGCGGATACGCAGTATTTT
clone_size: -; j_call: TRBJ2-7; v_call: TRBV7-9; d_call: -; cdr3_aa: CASSSPDFGYSYEQYF; cdr3_nt: TGTGCCAGCAGCTCTCCCGACTTCGGGTACTCCTACGAGCAGTACTTC
clone_size: -; j_call: TRBJ1-5; v_call: TRBV12-3/TRBV12-4; d_call: -; cdr3_aa: CASSSRVQPQHF; cdr3_nt: TGTGCCAGCAGTTCCAGGGTGCAGCCCCAGCATTTT
clone_size: -; j_call: TRBJ2-3; v_call: TRBV29-1; d_call: TRBD1; cdr3_aa: CSVQTGGGYTQYF; cdr3_nt: TGCAGCGTACAAACAGGGGGCGGTTATACGCAGTATTTT
clone_size: -; j_call: TRBJ2-3; v_call: TRBV3-1/TRBV3-2; d_call: TRBD2; cdr3_aa: CASRVAGDTQYF; cdr3_nt: TGTGCCAGCAGAGTAGCGGGAGATACGCAGTATTTT
clone_size: -; j_call: TRBJ1-5; v_call: TRBV7-2; d_call: TRBD1; cdr3_aa: CASKTGDQPQHF; cdr3_nt: TGTGCCAGTAAAACAGGGGATCAGCCCCAGCATTTT
clone_size: once; j_call: TRBJ1-1; v_call: TRBV5-4; d_call: -; cdr3_aa: CASSFRGREAFF; cdr3_nt: TGTGCCAGCAGCTTCAGAGGGAGAGAAGCTTTCTTT
clone_size: -; j_call: TRBJ2-3; v_call: TRBV7-2; d_call: -; cdr3_aa: CASSLTGKGRRSTDTQYF; cdr3_nt: TGTGCCAGCAGCTTAACGGGCAAGGGTCGACGTAGCACAGATACGCAGTATTTT
clone_size: -; j_call: TRBJ2-1; v_call: TRBV5-4; d_call: TRBD1; cdr3_aa: CASSLTGGNEQFF; cdr3_nt: TGTGCCAGCAGCTTGACAGGGGGGAATGAGCAGTTCTTC
clone_size: -; j_call: TRBJ1-2; v_call: TRBV6-5; d_call: -; cdr3_aa: CASSSQATGYTF; cdr3_nt: TGTGCCAGCAGTAGCCAGGCTACCGGCTACACCTTC
clone_size: -; j_call: TRBJ2-5; v_call: TRBV5-1; d_call: TRBD1; cdr3_aa: CASSLEGGSETQYF; cdr3_nt: TGCGCCAGCAGCTTGGAAGGGGGCAGTGAGACCCAGTACTTC